Listed below are T cell receptor beta chains from one sample, sequenced in a study of cytomegalovirus exposure and HLA in healthy donors. This table comes from immunoSEQ multiplex PCR, and its TCRdb copy is limited to in-frame clones, with some not included. The sample includes roughly 80,000 clones, 60% to 80% of them seen just once. The specimen sequenced was PBMCs. The receptors originated from a middle-aged woman in good health and CMV-seronegative. Both conserved end residues are part of each CDR3. The D gene is left open where the match is weak. Part of the rows lack a size; the others show once, few, many or a class for expanded clones.

v_gene	abundance	j_gene	d_gene	CDR3nt	CDR3aa
TRBV6-4	.	TRBJ2-2	.	TGTGCCAGCAGTTCCCAGGGTAGCCCACAAACCGGGGAGCTGTTTTTT	CASSSQGSPQTGELFF
TRBV19	.	TRBJ2-5	TRBD2	TGTGCCAGTAGAAGAGGGACTAGCGGGAGGTCGGGGGGAGAGACCCAGTACTTC	CASRRGTSGRSGGETQYF
TRBV5-1	.	TRBJ2-1	.	TGCGCCAGCAGCTTCCGGCAGGGTGGGGAAAATGAGCAGTTCTTC	CASSFRQGGENEQFF
TRBV10-2	.	TRBJ2-7	TRBD1	TGCGCCAGCAGACCTCCGGGACAGGTCTACGAGCAGTACTTC	CASRPPGQVYEQYF
TRBV5-4	.	TRBJ2-7	.	TGTGCCAGCAGCTTGGTGGCAGGAGGAGCCTACGAGCAGTACTTC	CASSLVAGGAYEQYF
TRBV5-3	.	TRBJ1-6	TRBD1	TGTGCCAGAAGCCTGTTACCCCTAACAGGGGAAGAAGATAATTCACCCCTCCACTTT	CARSLLPLTGEEDNSPLHF
TRBV5-4	once	TRBJ2-1	TRBD1	TGTGCCAGCAGCTCCCGGGACAGGTACAATGAGCAGTTCTTC	CASSSRDRYNEQFF
TRBV18	.	TRBJ2-7	TRBD2	TGTGCCAGCTCACCAAGGGAGGGACTCTCCTACGAGCAGTACTTC	CASSPREGLSYEQYF
TRBV7-2	.	TRBJ1-5	.	TGTGCCAGCAGTCGACAGAGCAATCAGCCCCAGCATTTT	CASSRQSNQPQHF
TRBV10-3	.	TRBJ2-7	TRBD2	TGTGCCATCAGTGAGTCCAGGCTAGCGGGAGGGTACGAGCAGTACTTC	CAISESRLAGGYEQYF
TRBV28	.	TRBJ2-7	TRBD2	TGTGCCAGCAGTGCGCCGCTAGCGGGACGCGAGCAGTACTTC	CASSAPLAGREQYF
TRBV5-1	few	TRBJ2-7	.	TGCGCCAGCAGCTTGCGTGGGCTCCAGCAGTACTTC	CASSLRGLQQYF
TRBV25-1	.	TRBJ1-3	TRBD1	TGTGCCAGCAGTACCTCACCGACAGGGAGAAACACCATATATTTT	CASSTSPTGRNTIYF